This T cell receptor (beta chain) was identified in a study of memory CD4+ T cells and cytomegalovirus serostatus. On the study more broadly: Of the healthy Belgian adults, several were CMV seropositive and 20 to 30 seronegative. Whole-study results and caveats: Repertoires predicted CMV serostatus with median bootstrapped AUC of approximately 0.94. About 40% of the roughly 160 known CMV-associated TCRbeta sequences appeared in CD4+ memory.

The germline V gene encodes CDR1 SNHLY and CDR2 FYNNEI. The CDR3 has 12 amino acids. This clone was recorded only once. The antigen is undetermined. At one of its ends the junction is not consistent with the germline gene, which may arise from a read error. Sequencing used immunoSEQ multiplex PCR; TCRdb keeps in-frame clones, though not all of them. The repertoire has over 35,000 clones, 75% to 80% of them found once; the top ten carry around 0.77%. The sort gate was single viable CD3+CD4+CD8-CD45RO+ cells for memory CD4+ T cells. CD4+ T cells were isolated by positive magnetic selection. The V call is TRBV2, the J call TRBJ1-1; 7 bases line up with TRBD1. Specimen: memory CD4+ T cells from blood. This sequence was found in an adult in good health and CMV-seronegative. The DNA for the CDR3 is TGTGCCAGCAGTGAGGACAGACAGGGAGCAGGGTTT. This translates into CASSEDRQGAGF.